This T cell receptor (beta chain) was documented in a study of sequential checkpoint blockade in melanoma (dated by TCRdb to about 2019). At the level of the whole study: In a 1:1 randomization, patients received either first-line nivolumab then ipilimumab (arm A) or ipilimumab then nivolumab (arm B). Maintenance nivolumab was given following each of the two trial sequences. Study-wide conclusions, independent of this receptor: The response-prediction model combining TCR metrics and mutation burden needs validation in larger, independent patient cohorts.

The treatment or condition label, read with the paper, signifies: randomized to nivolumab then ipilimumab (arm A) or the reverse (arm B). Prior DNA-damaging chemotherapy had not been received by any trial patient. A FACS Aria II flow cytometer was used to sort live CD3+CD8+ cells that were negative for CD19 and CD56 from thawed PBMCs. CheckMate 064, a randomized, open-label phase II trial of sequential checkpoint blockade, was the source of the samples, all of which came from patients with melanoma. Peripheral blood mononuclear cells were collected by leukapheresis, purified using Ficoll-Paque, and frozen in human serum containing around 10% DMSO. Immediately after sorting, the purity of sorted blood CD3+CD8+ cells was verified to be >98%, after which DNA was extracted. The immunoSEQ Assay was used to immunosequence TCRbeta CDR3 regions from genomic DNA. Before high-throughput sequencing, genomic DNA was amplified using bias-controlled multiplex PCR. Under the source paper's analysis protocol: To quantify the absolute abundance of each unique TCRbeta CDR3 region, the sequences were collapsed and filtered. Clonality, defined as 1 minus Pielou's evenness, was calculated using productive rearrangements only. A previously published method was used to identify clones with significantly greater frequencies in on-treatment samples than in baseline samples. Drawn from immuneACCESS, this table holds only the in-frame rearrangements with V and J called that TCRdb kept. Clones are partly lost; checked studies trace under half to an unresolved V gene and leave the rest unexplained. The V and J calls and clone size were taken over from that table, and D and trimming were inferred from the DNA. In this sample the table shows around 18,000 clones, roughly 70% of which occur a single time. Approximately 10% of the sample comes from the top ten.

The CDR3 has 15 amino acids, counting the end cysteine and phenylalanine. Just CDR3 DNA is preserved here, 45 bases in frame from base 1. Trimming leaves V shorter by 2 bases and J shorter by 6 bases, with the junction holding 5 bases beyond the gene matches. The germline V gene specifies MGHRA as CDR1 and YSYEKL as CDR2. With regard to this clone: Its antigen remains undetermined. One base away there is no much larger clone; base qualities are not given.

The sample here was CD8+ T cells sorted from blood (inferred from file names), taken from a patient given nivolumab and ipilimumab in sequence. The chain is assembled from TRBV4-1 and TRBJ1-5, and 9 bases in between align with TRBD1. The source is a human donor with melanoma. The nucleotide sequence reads TGCGCCAGCAGCCAATATACAGGGGGCGGTCAGCCCCAGCATTTT. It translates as CASSQYTGGGQPQHF.